The clone carrying this TCR beta chain has just one count. Method: immunoSEQ multiplex PCR; TCRdb's copy keeps in-frame clones and lacks some. The data contain fewer than 100,000 clones, nearly 98% of them singletons. This sample stems from a study of technical replicates of blood from a handful of donors. CDR3 length: 13 amino acids. Germline V gene sequence: CDR1 MNHEY, CDR2 SVGAGI. The ends lost 4 bases at V and 4 bases at J; junction bases unmatched: 4. Sequenced sample: T cells isolated from PBMCs. The rearrangement joins TRBV6-5 to TRBJ2-7; 7 bases are a match to TRBD1. This TCR was sampled from a human donor in good health. The CDR3 region is CASSSTGKYEQYF. The CDR3 nucleotides are TGTGCCAGCAGTTCGACAGGGAAATACGAGCAGTACTTC.